These 18 T cell receptor beta chains were sequenced from one sample in a study of cytomegalovirus exposure and HLA in healthy donors. Data came from immunoSEQ multiplex PCR; TCRdb stores just in-frame clones and leaves some out. The sample yields 250,000 to 350,000 clones, 88% seen once. The sample consisted of PBMCs. The receptors here all came from a woman aged 18-30 years in good health and CMV-seronegative.

This rearrangement joins TRBV25-1 to TRBJ2-2; 8 nucleotides agree with TRBD2. The CDR3 consists of 16 residues. Per the germline V gene, CDR1 is MGHDK and CDR2 is SYGVNS. The V and J ends lost 5 bases and 4 bases, in that order; junction bases with no gene match: 9. CDR3 in DNA: TGTGCCAGCAGTCGTAGCGGGAACGGTGGCACCGGGGAGCTGTTTTTT. Its translation is CASSRSGNGGTGELFF.

The rearrangement uses TRBV27 and TRBJ2-7; D gene unclear. CDR3 size: 12 residues. The V end was cut by 5 bases, the J end by 6 bases, with 11 bases between. Per the germline V gene, CDR1 is MNHEY and CDR2 is SMNVEV (reference sequence). This chain's CDR3 is CASSLQSGEQYF. CDR3 DNA sequence: TGTGCCAGCAGTCTACAGAGTGGCGAGCAGTACTTC.

The chain uses TRBV5-1 and TRBJ2-7, with 7 bases aligning to TRBD1. CDR3 length: 14 residues. V trimming: 1 base; J trimming: 2 bases; junction bases outside the gene matches: 3. Germline values: CDR1 SGHRS, CDR2 YFSETQ. The CDR3 here is CASSLNRGPYEQYF. The CDR3 DNA follows: TGCGCCAGCAGCTTGAACAGGGGCCCCTACGAGCAGTACTTC.

V gene TRBV9 combines with J gene TRBJ1-2; D is unresolved. From germline, CDR1 is SGDLS and CDR2 YYNGEE. This CDR3 spans 16 amino acids. Deletions cut 0 bases from V and 2 bases from J, with 14 bases between. CDR3 protein: CASSVDGSILNYGYTF. The CDR3 DNA is TGTGCCAGCAGCGTAGATGGTTCAATACTAAACTATGGCTACACCTTC.

The chain joins TRBV28 to TRBJ1-1; 7 bases are a match to TRBD1. CDR1 is MDHEN and CDR2 is SYDVKM in the germline V gene. This CDR3 contains 16 residues. The V gene end was trimmed by 7 bases and the J gene end by 1 base; junction bases not matched to a gene: 12. The CDR3 loop reads CASTLPTSGGNTEAFF. The DNA of the CDR3 is TGTGCCAGCACCCTCCCAACCTCAGGGGGGAACACTGAAGCTTTCTTT.

The chain combines TRBV12-2 with TRBJ1-5; TRBD1 was called by the table and not checked on the DNA. TRBV12-2 is a listed pseudogene. The CDR3 sequence is 20 residues long. CDR3: CASRLVWARDPEGGNQPQHF. The DNA for the CDR3 is TGTGCAAGTCGCTTAGTTTGGGCAAGAGACCCTGAAGGGGGCAATCAGCCCCAGCATTTT.

This sequence joins TRBV4-3 and TRBJ2-2; 7 positions match TRBD2. CDR1 and CDR2 (germline): LGHNA, YSLEER. The CDR3 runs 14 residues. V shed 5 bases, J shed 7 bases, and the junction held 7 bases outside the gene matches. The CDR3 reads CASSKFLAGGELFF. The DNA for the CDR3 is TGCGCCAGCAGCAAGTTCTTAGCGGGCGGGGAGCTGTTTTTT.

The rearrangement links TRBV28 to TRBJ2-1, with D perhaps matching TRBD2 (6 bases). Trimming took off 2 bases at V and 9 bases at J, with 14 bases between the two ends. Germline CDR1 MDHEN, CDR2 SYDVKM. This CDR3 spans 14 amino acids. The CDR3 DNA follows: TGTGCCAGCAGTTTAGGGGCGGGGTCAACTGAGCAGTTCTTC. This gives the protein CASSLGAGSTEQFF.

The rearrangement uses TRBV9 and TRBJ2-7, with unresolved D. Germline V gene lookup returns CDR1 SGDLS and CDR2 YYNGEE. CDR3 length: 13 amino acids. V lost 4 bases and J 2 bases, leaving 10 bases between the germline ends. This CDR3 reads CASSPPLTYEQYF. The CDR3, as DNA: TGTGCCAGCAGCCCCCCCTTAACCTACGAGCAGTACTTC.

V and J are TRBV29-1 and TRBJ2-3; D is perhaps TRBD2 (5 bases). There are 11 residues in the CDR3. Germline V gene data show CDR1 as SQVTM and CDR2 as ANQGSEA. V lost 4 bases, J lost 3 bases, and 5 bases lay in between. The chain's CDR3 is CSVGETDTQYF. CDR3 nucleotide sequence: TGCAGCGTTGGGGAGACAGATACGCAGTATTTT.

The chain links TRBV28 to TRBJ1-3; a weak D match, TRBD1 (6 bases). This CDR3 has 14 amino acids. CDR1 MDHEN and CDR2 SYDVKM come from the germline V gene. Trimming left V 4 bases short and J 0 bases short, with 7 bases between. CDR3 bases: TGTGCCAGCAGTTGGACAGACTCTGGAAACACCATATATTTT. Its translation: CASSWTDSGNTIYF.

The rearrangement joins TRBV14 to TRBJ2-3, with D unclear. V lost 4 bases and J lost 5, with 7 bases in between. The length of the CDR3 is 12 residues. Per germline, CDR1 SGHDN and CDR2 FVKESK. In nucleotides, the CDR3 is TGTGCCAGCAGCCCTAATCGAGATACGCAGTATTTT. This codes for CASSPNRDTQYF.

V and J are TRBV7-3 and TRBJ2-2; 7 bases agree with TRBD2. This CDR3 is 15 amino acids long. Germline V lookup: CDR1 SGHTA, CDR2 FQGTGA. The trim removed 4 bases at V and 4 bases at J, leaving 6 bases unmatched. CDR3 coding DNA: TGTGCCAGCAGCTCCATCGGGGGGATCACCGGGGAGCTGTTTTTT. Translation gives CASSSIGGITGELFF.

The chain combines TRBV28 with TRBJ2-1, with TRBD1 identical over 7 bases. The CDR3 runs to 15 residues. V shed 4 bases, J shed 1 base, and the junction held 4 bases outside the gene matches. Looked up from germline, CDR1 is MDHEN and CDR2 is SYDVKM. The CDR3 sequence is CASSSTGNSYNEQFF. In DNA, the CDR3 is TGTGCCAGCAGTTCGACAGGGAATTCCTACAATGAGCAGTTCTTC.

The gene calls are TRBV29-1 and TRBJ1-2, with D possibly TRBD1 on 6 matching bases. The V end was cut by 5 bases, the J end by 2 bases, with 6 bases between. Germline-derived CDR1 and CDR2 are SQVTM and ANQGSEA. This CDR3 contains 11 residues. The CDR3 is CSVRGNYGYTF. The CDR3 DNA follows: TGCAGCGTTAGGGGGAACTATGGCTACACCTTC. Looking up the rest from reference TRBV29-1 and TRBJ1-2 gives the full variable domain: SAVISQKPSRDICQRGTSLTIQCQVDSQVTMMFWYRQQPGQSLTLIATANQGSEATYESGFVIDKFPISRPNLTFSTLTVSNMSPEDSSIYLCSVRGNYGYTFGSGTRLTVV.

J is TRBJ2-5 and V is TRBV15, with 7 bases aligning to TRBD1. CDR1 and CDR2 (germline): LNHNV, YYDKDF (reference sequence). Trimming at V came to 1 base and at J to 1 base, leaving 6 bases not matched to a gene. The CDR3 consists of 16 residues. As DNA, the CDR3 is TGTGCCACCAGCAGAGGACAGGGAGTGATCCAAGAGACCCAGTACTTC. Protein sequence: CATSRGQGVIQETQYF.

V is TRBV29-1 and J is TRBJ1-2, with 10 bases aligning to TRBD1. There are 14 residues in the CDR3. V lost 0 bases, J lost 6 bases, and 4 bases stayed unmatched. Looked up from germline, CDR1 is SQVTM and CDR2 is ANQGSEA. The DNA for the CDR3 is TGCAGCGTTGAAGACCGGGACAGGGGCCATGGCTACACCTTC. Its translation is CSVEDRDRGHGYTF.

This clone showed up many times. This chain joins TRBV10-2 and TRBJ1-2; 9 positions match TRBD1. V trimming: 6 bases; J trimming: 4 bases; junction bases outside the gene matches: 12. The CDR3 length is 16 residues. Germline-derived CDR1 and CDR2 are WSHSY and SAAADI. In nucleotides, the CDR3 is TGCGCCAGCAGGAATACCCGGACAGGGGATATCTATGGCTACACCTTC. Translation: CASRNTRTGDIYGYTF.